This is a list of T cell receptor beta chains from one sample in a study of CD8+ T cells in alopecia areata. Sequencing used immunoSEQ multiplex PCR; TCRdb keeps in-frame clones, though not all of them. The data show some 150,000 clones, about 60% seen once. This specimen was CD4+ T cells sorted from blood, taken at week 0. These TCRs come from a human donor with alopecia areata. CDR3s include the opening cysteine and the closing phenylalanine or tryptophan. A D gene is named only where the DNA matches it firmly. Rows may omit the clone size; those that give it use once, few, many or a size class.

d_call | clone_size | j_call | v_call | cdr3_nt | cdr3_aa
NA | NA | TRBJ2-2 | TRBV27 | TGTGCCAGCAGTCCCTACATACAGGGGAGGCGCACCGGGGAGCTGTTTTTT | CASSPYIQGRRTGELFF
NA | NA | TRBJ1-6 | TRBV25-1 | TGTGCCAGCAGTGCGGGAGGTTCACCCCTCCACTTT | CASSAGGSPLHF
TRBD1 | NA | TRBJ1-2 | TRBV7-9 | TGTGCCAGCAGCGCCAGGGGGCTCTATGGCTACACCTTC | CASSARGLYGYTF
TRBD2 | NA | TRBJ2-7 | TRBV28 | TGTGCCAGCAGTTTGGGAGGGGAGCAGTACTTC | CASSLGGEQYF
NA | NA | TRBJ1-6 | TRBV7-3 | TGTGCCAGCAGCTTCGGACTGAGGGATTCACCCCTCCACTTT | CASSFGLRDSPLHF
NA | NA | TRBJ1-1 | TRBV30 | TGTGCCTGGAGTGGGTCGGTGAGAACTGAAGCTTTCTTT | CAWSGSVRTEAFF
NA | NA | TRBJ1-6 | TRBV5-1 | TGCGCCAGCAGCTTGGCGGGAAGAGATCGTTCACCCCTCCACTTT | CASSLAGRDRSPLHF
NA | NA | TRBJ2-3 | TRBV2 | TGTGCCAGCAGTGAAGGTCCCCACGGGGATACGCAGTATTTT | CASSEGPHGDTQYF
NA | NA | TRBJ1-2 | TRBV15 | TGTGCCACCAGCAGAGGAGCGATCGGCTACACCTTC | CATSRGAIGYTF
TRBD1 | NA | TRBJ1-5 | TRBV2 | TGTGCCAGCACTCTACAGGGGAGCAATCAGCCCCAGCATTTT | CASTLQGSNQPQHF
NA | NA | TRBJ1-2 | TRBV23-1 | TGCGCCAGCAGTCTTTCCAGGGATATCTATGGCTACACCTTC | CASSLSRDIYGYTF
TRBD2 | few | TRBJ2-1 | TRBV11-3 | TGTGCCAGCAGCTTACGACCCACTAGCGGGGGCTACAATGAGCAGTTCTTC | CASSLRPTSGGYNEQFF
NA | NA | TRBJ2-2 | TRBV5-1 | TGCGCCAGCAGCTTGGAGAGCCTCCGGGAGCTGTTTTTT | CASSLESLRELFF
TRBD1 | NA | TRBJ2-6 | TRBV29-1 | TGCAGCGTTGAAGCAAACAGGGGAAGCATCTCTGGGGCCAACGTCCTGACTTTC | CSVEANRGSISGANVLTF
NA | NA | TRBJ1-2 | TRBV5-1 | TGCGCCAGCAGCTTGGCCCAGTCTTGGGGCTACACCTTC | CASSLAQSWGYTF
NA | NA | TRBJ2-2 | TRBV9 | TGTGCCAGCAGCGTAGAGGGCAGATTGACAACCGGGGAGCTGTTTTTT | CASSVEGRLTTGELFF
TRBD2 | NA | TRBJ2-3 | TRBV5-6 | TGTGCCAGCAGCTTAGCGGGGGGGAGACCTAGCACAGATACGCAGTATTTT | CASSLAGGRPSTDTQYF
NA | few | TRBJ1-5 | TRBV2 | TGTGCCAGCGGACGTACGGCTCAGCCCCAGCATTTT | CASGRTAQPQHF
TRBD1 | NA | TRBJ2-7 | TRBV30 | TGTGCCTGGAGTGGAAGGCGGCAGGGGGTAGGCGAGCAGTACTTC | CAWSGRRQGVGEQYF
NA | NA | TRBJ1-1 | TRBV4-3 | TGCGCCAGCAGCCAGGGATATGAGGGCACTGAAGCTTTCTTT | CASSQGYEGTEAFF
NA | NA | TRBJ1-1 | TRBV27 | TGTGCCAGCAGATCCACTACCCTGGTCTCTGAAGCTTTCTTT | CASRSTTLVSEAFF
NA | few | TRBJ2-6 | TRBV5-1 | TGCGCCAGCAGCTTGCAAGGGACCCCTGGGGCCAACGTCCTGACTTTC | CASSLQGTPGANVLTF
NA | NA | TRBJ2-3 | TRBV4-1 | TGCGCCAGCAGCGGTGGCTTTTTTACTAGCACAGATACGCAGTATTTT | CASSGGFFTSTDTQYF
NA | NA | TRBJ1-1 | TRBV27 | TGTGCCAGCAGCACAGTGATGGGGGCTGAAGCTTTCTTT | CASSTVMGAEAFF
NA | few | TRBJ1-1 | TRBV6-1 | TGTGCCAGCAGAGAAGATGACAGGAACACTGAAGCTTTCTTT | CASREDDRNTEAFF
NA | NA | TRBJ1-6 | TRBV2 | TGTGCCACCCACAGGGCTGGTAATTCACCCCTCCACTTT | CATHRAGNSPLHF
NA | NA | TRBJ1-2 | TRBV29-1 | TGCAGCGTTGCCCAGGCTAACTATGGCTACACCTTC | CSVAQANYGYTF